This T cell receptor beta chain appears in the sequencing data of a study of vaccination and CD4 T cells after COVID-19. Overall study: The convalescents comprised six males and four females, two of them Hispanic. Samples after vaccination came a median roughly ten weeks past dose two, ranging 14 to 241.

The assay that was used to sequence DNA from cultured CD4+ T cells was the Oncomine TCR Beta short-read assay. Each CDR3 protein gets one entry after TCRdb re-called the PCR reads with MiXCR. The sample lists 16,000 or so distinct CDR3 sequences; about 68% were seen once. Documented treatment: roughly 10-day PBMC culture with coronavirus spike peptide pools or control peptides (ViraFEST assay). ViraFEST sequenced TCRs after peptide-pool expansion of antigen-specific T cells. Wells contained roughly 1.9 million PBMCs each, and these were cultured with around 9.6 IU/ml IL-2 and approximately 9.5 ug/ml peptide pools. The V end was cut by 2 bases, the J end by 0 bases, with 5 bases between. There are 14 residues in the CDR3. Germline CDR1 reads MNHEY; CDR2 reads SVGAGI. About this clonotype itself: The antigen is unknown.

V is TRBV6-5 and J is TRBJ1-3; D possibly corresponds to TRBD1 (5 bases). The receptor was derived from a human donor who received a COVID-19 vaccine. The starting material was CD4+ T cells from blood, cultured in vitro, obtained after SARS-CoV-2 vaccination. The CDR3 DNA reads as TGTGCCAGCAGTTACGGGGGCTCTGGAAACACCATATATTTT. Protein: CASSYGGSGNTIYF.